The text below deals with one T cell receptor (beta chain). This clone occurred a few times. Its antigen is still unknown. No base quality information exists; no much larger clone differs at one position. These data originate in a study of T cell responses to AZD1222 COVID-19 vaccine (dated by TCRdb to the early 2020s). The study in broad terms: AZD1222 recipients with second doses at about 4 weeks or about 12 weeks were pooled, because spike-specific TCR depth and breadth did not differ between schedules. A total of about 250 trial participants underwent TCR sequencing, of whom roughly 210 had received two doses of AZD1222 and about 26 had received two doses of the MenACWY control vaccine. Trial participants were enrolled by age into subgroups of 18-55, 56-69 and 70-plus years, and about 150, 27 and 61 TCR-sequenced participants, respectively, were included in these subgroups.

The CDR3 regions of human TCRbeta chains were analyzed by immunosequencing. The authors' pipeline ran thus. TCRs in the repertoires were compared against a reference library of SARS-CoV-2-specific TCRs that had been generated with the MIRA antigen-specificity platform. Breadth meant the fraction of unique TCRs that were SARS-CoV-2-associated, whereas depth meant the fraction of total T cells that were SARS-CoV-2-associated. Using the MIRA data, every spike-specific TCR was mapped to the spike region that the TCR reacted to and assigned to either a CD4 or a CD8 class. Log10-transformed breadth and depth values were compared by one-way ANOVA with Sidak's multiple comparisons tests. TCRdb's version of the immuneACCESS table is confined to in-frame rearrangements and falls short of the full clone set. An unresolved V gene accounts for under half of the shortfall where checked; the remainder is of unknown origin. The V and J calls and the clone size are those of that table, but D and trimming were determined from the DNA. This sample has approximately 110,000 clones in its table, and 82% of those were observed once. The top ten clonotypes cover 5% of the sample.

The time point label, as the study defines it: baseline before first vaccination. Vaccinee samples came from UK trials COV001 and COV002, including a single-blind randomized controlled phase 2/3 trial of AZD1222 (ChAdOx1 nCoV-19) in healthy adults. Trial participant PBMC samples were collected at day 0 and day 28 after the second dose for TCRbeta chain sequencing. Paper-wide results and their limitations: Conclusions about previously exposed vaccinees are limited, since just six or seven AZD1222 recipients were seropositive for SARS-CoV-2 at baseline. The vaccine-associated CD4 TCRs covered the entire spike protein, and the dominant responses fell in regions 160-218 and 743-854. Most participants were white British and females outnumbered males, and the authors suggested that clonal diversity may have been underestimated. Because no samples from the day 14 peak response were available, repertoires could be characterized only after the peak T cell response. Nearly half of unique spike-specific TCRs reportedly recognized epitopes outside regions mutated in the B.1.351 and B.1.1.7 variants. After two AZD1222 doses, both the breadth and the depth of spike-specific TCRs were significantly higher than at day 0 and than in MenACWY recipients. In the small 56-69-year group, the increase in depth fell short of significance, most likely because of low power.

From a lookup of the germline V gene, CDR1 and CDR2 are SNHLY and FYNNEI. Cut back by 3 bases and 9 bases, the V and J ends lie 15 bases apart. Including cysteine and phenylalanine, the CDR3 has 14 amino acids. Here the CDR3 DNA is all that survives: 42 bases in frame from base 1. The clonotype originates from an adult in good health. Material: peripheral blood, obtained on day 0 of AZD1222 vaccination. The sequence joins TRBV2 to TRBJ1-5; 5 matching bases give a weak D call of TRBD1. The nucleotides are TGTGCCAGCAGTGATCAGGGAGGGTCCGCGCCCCAGCATTTT. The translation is CASSDQGGSAPQHF.